This entry lists 10 T cell receptor beta chains sequenced from one sample in a study of blood T cell repertoires in COVID-19. TCRdb keeps only in-frame clones here, not all; method: immunoSEQ multiplex PCR. The sample has about 150,000 clones, around 90% seen once. Sequencing was performed on peripheral blood. The receptors here all came from a man aged 55 to 70 with COVID-19, enrolled during active disease.

This sequence joins TRBV15 and TRBJ1-1; D is undetermined. Germline V gene sequence: CDR1 LNHNV, CDR2 YYDKDF (reference sequence). The CDR3 runs 12 residues. V lost 5 bases, J lost 0 bases, and 4 bases lay in between. In DNA, the CDR3 is TGTGCCACCAGCCTACTGAACACTGAAGCTTTCTTT. Translation gives CATSLLNTEAFF.

The V and J genes are TRBV14 and TRBJ2-7; 7 bases line up with TRBD1. Germline V gene sequence: CDR1 SGHDN, CDR2 FVKESK. This CDR3 has 13 residues. After removal of 4 bases from V and 5 bases from J, the junction contained 5 bases not matched to a gene. The CDR3 DNA reads TGTGCCAGCAGCCTACAGGGGATCCACGAGCAGTACTTC. Translating gives CASSLQGIHEQYF.

The V call is TRBV11-2, the J call TRBJ1-3, with TRBD1 as a possible D gene (6 bases). Germline CDR1 SGHAT, CDR2 FQNNGV. V dropped 2 bases and J dropped 3 bases, with 8 bases sitting between them. The CDR3 has 14 amino acids. CDR3 in amino acids: CASSLNRVGNTIYF. The CDR3 DNA follows: TGTGCCAGCAGCTTAAACAGGGTTGGAAACACCATATATTTT.

This chain uses TRBV6-5 with TRBJ1-1, with a possible D match to TRBD1 (6 bases). Germline CDR1 is MNHEY and CDR2 is SVGAGI. Deletions cut 2 bases from V and 5 bases from J, with 15 bases between. The CDR3 extends over 15 amino acids. In nucleotides, the CDR3 is TGTGCCAGCAGTTACGGGGGCGGGGGAAATACTGAAGCTTTCTTT. Its protein product is CASSYGGGGNTEAFF.

The rearrangement joins TRBV6-5 to TRBJ1-1, with 10 positions matching TRBD1. V trimming: 6 bases; J trimming: 3 bases; junction bases outside the gene matches: 7. CDR1 MNHEY and CDR2 SVGAGI come from the germline V gene. This CDR3 spans 15 amino acids. CDR3 in amino acids: CASRRGGTGDTEAFF. CDR3 coding DNA: TGTGCCAGCAGGCGAGGCGGGACAGGGGACACTGAAGCTTTCTTT.

V usage is TRBV27 and J usage is TRBJ1-3; D gene ambiguous. This CDR3 is 15 amino acids long. V lost 6 bases and J 4 bases, leaving 16 bases between the germline ends. CDR1 MNHEY and CDR2 SMNVEV come from the germline V gene (reference sequence). The CDR3, as DNA: TGTGCCAGCAGCAATAGCGTACCTAACGGAAACACCATATATTTT. It specifies CASSNSVPNGNTIYF.

The chain carries TRBV7-2 and TRBJ2-7; TRBD1 matches at 10 bases. The CDR3 is made up of 13 amino acids. The V segment lost 5 bases and the J segment 7 bases; nucleotides outside the gene matches: 5. Germline lookup yields CDR1 SGHTA and CDR2 FQGNSA. CDR3 sequence: CASSRDRGREQYF. CDR3 nucleotides: TGTGCCAGCAGCCGCGACAGGGGGCGAGAGCAGTACTTC.

The V gene is TRBV4-2, the J gene TRBJ2-4; perhaps TRBD2 as D (5 bases). The CDR3 sequence is 15 residues long. CDR1 is LGHNA, CDR2 YNFKEQ, per germline. V was shortened by 0 bases and J by 5 bases, with 11 bases between the two germline ends. As DNA, the CDR3 is TGTGCCAGCAGCCAAGAACTTCGGGGAGAAAACATTCAGTACTTC. This gives the protein CASSQELRGENIQYF.

The chain uses TRBV18 and TRBJ2-5; the D gene is possibly TRBD1 (6 bases). Germline loops: CDR1 KGHSH, CDR2 LQKENI. The CDR3 is 13 residues long. Trimming removed 5 bases at V and 2 bases at J, with 9 bases between. The CDR3 DNA sequence: TGTGCCAGCTCAGGGGACAATCAAGAGACCCAGTACTTC. Translated: CASSGDNQETQYF.

A few counts support this clone. This chain links TRBV9 with TRBJ2-6; the match to TRBD2 covers 8 bases. CDR1 is SGDLS, CDR2 YYNGEE, per germline. CDR3 length equals 19 residues. V shed 0 bases, J shed 0 bases, and the junction held 8 bases outside the gene matches. CDR3 in amino acids: CASSVAPKRESSGANVLTF. For the CDR3, the DNA is TGTGCCAGCAGCGTAGCCCCGAAGCGGGAGAGCTCTGGGGCCAACGTCCTGACTTTC. Full variable domain (rest looked up from reference TRBV9 and TRBJ2-6): DSGVTQTPKHLITATGQRVTLRCSPRSGDLSVYWYQQSLDQGLQFLIQYYNGEERAKGNILERFSAQQFPDLHSELNLSSLELGDSALYFCASSVAPKRESSGANVLTFGAGSRLTVL.